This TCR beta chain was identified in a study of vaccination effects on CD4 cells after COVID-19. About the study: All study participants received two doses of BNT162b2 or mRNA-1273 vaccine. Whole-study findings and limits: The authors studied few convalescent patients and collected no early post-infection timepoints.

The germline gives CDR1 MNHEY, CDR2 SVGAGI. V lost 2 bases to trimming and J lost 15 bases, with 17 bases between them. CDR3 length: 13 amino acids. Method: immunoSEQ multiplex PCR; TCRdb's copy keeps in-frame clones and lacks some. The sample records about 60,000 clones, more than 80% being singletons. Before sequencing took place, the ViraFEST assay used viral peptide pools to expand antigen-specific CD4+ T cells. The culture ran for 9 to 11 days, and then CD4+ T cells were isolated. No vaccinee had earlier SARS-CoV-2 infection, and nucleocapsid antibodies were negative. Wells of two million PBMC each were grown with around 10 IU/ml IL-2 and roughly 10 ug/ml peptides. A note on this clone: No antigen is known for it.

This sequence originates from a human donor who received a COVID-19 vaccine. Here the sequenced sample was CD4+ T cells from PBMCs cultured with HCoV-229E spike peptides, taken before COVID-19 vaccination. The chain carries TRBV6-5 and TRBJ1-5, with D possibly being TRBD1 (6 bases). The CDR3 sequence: CASSYRAGDSWHF. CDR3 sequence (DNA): TGTGCCAGCAGTTACCGAGCAGGGGATTCATGGCATTTT.